The present T cell receptor beta chain was sequenced within a study of metastatic and nonmetastatic thyroid tumors. About the study: A comparison of repertoires was made across blood and tumor or nodule tissue from malignant and benign thyroid patients.

The germline V gene has CDR1 GTSNPN and CDR2 SVGIG (reference sequence). With 6 bases clipped from V and 1 base from J, the junction kept 7 bases outside the gene matches. The CDR3 loop spans 15 amino acids. Ahead of thyroid surgery, no patient had received treatment of any kind. As processed by the authors: Clinicopathological groups supplied CDR3 differences that were used to build a distant-metastasis classifier for papillary thyroid cancer. Via MiXCR, TCRdb re-called the PCR reads. The V and J calls shown here were made by TCRdb, not taken from the authors' results. The sample shows about 48,000 clones, 22% of them seen only once. This clone was picked up many times.

The receptor comes from a male donor with papillary thyroid cancer or a benign thyroid nodule (not recorded which). Some clones in this sample may be carry-over from other donors' samples. Specimen: blood. V is TRBV30 and J is TRBJ2-3; 10 bases agree with TRBD1. CDR3 protein: CACYSGTGGTDTQYF. The CDR3 nucleotides are TGTGCCTGCTACTCCGGGACAGGGGGCACAGATACGCAGTATTTT.